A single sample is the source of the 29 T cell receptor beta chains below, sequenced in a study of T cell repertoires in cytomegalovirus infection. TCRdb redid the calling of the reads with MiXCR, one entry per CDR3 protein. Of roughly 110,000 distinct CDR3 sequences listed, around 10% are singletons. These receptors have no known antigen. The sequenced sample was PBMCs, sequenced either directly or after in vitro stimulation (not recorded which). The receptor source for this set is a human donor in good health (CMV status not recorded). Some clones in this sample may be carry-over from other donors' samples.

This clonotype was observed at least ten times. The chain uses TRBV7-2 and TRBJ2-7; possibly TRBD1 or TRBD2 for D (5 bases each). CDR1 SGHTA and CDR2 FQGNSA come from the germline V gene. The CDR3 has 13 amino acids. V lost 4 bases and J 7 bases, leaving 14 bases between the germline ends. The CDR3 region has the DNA TGTGCCAGCAGCTCCGGGGCCGGCCGGGAGCAGTACGTC. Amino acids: CASSSGAGREQYV.

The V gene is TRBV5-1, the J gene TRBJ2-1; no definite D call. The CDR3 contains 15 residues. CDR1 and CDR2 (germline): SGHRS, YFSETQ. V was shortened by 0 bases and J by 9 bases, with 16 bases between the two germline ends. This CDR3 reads CASSLEYWAGAEQFF. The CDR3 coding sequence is TGCGCCAGCAGCTTGGAATACTGGGCTGGAGCTGAGCAGTTCTTC.

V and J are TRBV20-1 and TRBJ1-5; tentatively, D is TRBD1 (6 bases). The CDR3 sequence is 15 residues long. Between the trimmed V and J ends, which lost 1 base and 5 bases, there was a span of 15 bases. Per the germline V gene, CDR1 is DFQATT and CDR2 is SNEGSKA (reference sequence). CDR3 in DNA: TGCAGTGCTAGAGGTACAGGGTTGGGTTATCAGCCCCAGCATTTT. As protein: CSARGTGLGYQPQHF.

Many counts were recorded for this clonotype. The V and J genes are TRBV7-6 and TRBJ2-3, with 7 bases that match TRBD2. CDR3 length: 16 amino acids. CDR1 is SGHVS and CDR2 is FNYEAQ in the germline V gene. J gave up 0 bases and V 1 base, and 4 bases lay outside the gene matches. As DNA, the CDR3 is TGTGCCAGCAGCTTAGGGAGCGGGATTAGCACAGATACGCAGTATTTT. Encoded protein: CASSLGSGISTDTQYF.

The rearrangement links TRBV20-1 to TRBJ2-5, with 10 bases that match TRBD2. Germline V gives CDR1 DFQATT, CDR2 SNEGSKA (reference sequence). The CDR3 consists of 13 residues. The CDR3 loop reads CSQRLAGEETQYF. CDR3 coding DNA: TGCAGCCAGAGACTAGCGGGTGAAGAGACCCAGTACTTC.

Here the CDR3 DNA reads TGCGCCAGCAGCCAAGAACGGACTAGCGGGAGGGGGTTCTACAATGAGCAGTTCTTC. Encoded protein: CASSQERTSGRGFYNEQFF. V gene TRBV4-3 combines with J gene TRBJ2-1, with TRBD2 matching over 15 bases. Germline V gives CDR1 LGHNA, CDR2 YSLEER. This CDR3 region has 19 residues. J gave up 3 bases and V 0 bases, and 6 bases lay outside the gene matches.

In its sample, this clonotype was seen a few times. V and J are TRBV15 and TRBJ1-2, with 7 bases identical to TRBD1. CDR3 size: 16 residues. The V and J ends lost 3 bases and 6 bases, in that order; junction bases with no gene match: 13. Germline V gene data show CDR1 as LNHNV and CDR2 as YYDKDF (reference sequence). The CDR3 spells CATSSSLGGGGNGYTF. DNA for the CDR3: TGTGCCACCAGCAGCTCACTAGGGGGCGGGGGTAATGGCTACACCTTC. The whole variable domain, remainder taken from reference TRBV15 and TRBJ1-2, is DAMVIQNPRYQVTQFGKPVTLSCSQTLNHNVMYWYQQKSSQAPKLLFHYYDKDFNNEADTPDNFQSRRPNTSFCFLDIRSPGLGDTAMYLCATSSSLGGGGNGYTFGSGTRLTVV.

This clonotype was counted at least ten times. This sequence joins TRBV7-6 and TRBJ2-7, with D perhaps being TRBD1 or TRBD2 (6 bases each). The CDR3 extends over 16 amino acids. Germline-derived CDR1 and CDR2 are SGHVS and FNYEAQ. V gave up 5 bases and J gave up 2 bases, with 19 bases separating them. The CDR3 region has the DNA TGTGCCAGCAGCCACCTCTTGGAGGGGGGTGCCTACGAGCAGTACGTC. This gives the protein CASSHLLEGGAYEQYV.

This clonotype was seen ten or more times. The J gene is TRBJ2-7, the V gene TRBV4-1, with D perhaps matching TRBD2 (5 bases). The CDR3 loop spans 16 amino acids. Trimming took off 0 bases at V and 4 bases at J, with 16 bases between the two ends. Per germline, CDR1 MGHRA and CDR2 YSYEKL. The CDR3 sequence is CASSQDLRSGYYEQYF. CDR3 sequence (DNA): TGCGCCAGCAGCCAAGATCTTAGAAGCGGATATTACGAGCAGTACTTC.

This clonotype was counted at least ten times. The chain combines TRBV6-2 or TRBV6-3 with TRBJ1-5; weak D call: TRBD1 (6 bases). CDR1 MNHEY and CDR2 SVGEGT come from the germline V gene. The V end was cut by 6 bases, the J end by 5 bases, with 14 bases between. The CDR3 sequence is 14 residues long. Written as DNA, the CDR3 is TGTGCCAGCAGCCCCGGACAGTTGTATCAGCCCCAGCATTTT. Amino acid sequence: CASSPGQLYQPQHF.

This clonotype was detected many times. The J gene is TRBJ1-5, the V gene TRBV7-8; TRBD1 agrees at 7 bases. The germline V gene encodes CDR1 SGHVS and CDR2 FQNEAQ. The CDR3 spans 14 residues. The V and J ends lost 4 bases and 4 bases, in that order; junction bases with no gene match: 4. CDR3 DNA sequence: TGTGCCAGCAGCTCGGGACAGCCTAATCAGCCCCAGCATTTT. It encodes CASSSGQPNQPQHF.

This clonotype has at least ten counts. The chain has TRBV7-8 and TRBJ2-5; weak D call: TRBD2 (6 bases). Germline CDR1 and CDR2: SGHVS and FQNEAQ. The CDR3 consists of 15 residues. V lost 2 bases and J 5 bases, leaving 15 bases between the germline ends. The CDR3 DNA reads TGTGCCAGCAGCTTATTCGGGGGAGTAGTGGAGACCCAGTACTTC. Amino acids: CASSLFGGVVETQYF.

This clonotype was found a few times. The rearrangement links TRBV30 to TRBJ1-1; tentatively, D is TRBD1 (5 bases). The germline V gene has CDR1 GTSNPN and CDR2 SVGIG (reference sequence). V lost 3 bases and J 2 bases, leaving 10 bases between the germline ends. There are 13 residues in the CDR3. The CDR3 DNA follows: TGTGCCTGGAGACAGGAGTCCAACACTGAAGCTTTCTTT. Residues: CAWRQESNTEAFF.

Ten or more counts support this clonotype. CDR3 sequence (DNA): TGTGCCAGCAGTTTAATAAACAGAGTGAACACTGAAGCTTTCTTT. Residues: CASSLINRVNTEAFF. This chain joins TRBV28 and TRBJ1-1; no reliable D call. CDR1 and CDR2 from the germline V gene are MDHEN and SYDVKM. The CDR3 has 15 amino acids. The V end lost 2 bases, the J end lost 0 bases, and 10 bases lay between the germline ends.

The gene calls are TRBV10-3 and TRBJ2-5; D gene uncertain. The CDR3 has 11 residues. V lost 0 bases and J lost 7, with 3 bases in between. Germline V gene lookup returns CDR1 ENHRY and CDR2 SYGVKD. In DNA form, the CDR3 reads TGTGCCATCAGTGAGTCAGGGACCCAGTACTTC. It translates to CAISESGTQYF.

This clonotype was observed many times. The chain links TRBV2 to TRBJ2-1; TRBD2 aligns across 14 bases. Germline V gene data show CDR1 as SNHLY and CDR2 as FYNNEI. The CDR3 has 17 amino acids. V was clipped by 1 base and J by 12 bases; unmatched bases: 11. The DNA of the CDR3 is TGTGCCAGCAGTGAAGATATAATGACTAGCGGGAGGGGCGTGCAGTTCTTC. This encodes CASSEDIMTSGRGVQFF.

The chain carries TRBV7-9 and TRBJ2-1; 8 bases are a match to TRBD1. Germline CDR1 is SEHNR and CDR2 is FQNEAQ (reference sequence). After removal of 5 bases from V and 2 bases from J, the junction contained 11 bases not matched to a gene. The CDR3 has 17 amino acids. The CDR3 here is CASSPPGGEKTYNEQFF. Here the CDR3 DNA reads TGTGCCAGCAGCCCCCCAGGGGGCGAAAAGACCTACAATGAGCAGTTCTTC.

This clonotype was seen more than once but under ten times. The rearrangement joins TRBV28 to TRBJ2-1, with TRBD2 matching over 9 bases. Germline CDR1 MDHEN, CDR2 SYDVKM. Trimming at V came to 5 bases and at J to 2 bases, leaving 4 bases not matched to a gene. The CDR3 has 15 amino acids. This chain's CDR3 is CASSVAGATYNEQFF. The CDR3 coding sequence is TGTGCCAGCAGTGTAGCGGGAGCTACCTACAATGAGCAGTTCTTC.

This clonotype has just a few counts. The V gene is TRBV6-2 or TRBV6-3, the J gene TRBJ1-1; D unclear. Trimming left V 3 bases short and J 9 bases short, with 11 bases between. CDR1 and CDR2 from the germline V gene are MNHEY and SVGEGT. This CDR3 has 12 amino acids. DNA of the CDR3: TGTGCCAGCAGTTATAATCCGCCTCAAGCTTTCTTT. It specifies CASSYNPPQAFF.

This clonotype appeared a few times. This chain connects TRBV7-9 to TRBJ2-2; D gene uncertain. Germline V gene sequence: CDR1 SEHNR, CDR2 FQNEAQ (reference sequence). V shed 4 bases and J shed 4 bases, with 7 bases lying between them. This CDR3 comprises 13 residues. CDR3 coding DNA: TGTGCCAGCAGCTCTGACCGCACCGGGGAGCTGTTTTTT. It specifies CASSSDRTGELFF.

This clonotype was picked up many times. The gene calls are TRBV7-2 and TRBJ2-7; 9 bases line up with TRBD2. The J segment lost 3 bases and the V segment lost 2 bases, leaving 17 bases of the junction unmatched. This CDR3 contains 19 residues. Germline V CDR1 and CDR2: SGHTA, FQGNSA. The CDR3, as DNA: TGTGCCAGCAGCTTAAAGGGGGGGACCGGGACTAGCTATCACTACGAGCAGTACGTC. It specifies CASSLKGGTGTSYHYEQYV.

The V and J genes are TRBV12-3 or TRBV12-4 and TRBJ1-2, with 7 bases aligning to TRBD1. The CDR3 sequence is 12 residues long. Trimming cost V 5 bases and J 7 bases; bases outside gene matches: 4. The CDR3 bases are TGTGCCAGCAGTCCGACAGGGTTTGGCTACACCTTC. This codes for CASSPTGFGYTF.

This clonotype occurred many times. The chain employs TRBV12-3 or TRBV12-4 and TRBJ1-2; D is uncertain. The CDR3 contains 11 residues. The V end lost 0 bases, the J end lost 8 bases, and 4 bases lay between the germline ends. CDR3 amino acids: CASSLARGYTF. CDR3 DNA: TGTGCCAGCAGTTTAGCGAGGGGCTACACCTTC.

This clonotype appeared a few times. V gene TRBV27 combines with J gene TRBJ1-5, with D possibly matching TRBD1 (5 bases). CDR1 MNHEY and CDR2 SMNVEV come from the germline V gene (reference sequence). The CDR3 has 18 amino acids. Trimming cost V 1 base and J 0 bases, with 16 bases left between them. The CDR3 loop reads CASSLYGGYGHSNQPQHF. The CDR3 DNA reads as TGTGCCAGCAGTTTATACGGGGGGTATGGTCATAGCAATCAGCCCCAGCATTTT.

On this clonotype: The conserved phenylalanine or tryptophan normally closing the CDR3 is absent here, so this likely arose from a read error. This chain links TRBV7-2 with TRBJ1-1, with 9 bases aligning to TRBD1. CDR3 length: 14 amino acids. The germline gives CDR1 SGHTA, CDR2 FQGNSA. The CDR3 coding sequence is TGTGACAGCAGTCAGACGGACAGGGGCAATGAAGCTTTCTTG. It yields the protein CDSSQTDRGNEAFL.

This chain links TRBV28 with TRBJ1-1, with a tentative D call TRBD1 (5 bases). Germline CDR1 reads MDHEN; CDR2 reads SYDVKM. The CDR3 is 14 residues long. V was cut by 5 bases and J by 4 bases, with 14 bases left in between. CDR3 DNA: TGTGCCAGCAGTGGGGGGGGGGGTTCCACTGAAGCTTTCTTT. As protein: CASSGGGGSTEAFF.

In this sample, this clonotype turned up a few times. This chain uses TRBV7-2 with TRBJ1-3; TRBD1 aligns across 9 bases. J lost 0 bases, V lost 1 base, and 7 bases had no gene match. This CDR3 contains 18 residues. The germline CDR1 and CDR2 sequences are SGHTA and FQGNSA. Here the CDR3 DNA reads TGTGCCAGCAGCTTAGGTTGGGGACAGGGACTCTCTGGAAACACCATATATTTT. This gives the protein CASSLGWGQGLSGNTIYF.

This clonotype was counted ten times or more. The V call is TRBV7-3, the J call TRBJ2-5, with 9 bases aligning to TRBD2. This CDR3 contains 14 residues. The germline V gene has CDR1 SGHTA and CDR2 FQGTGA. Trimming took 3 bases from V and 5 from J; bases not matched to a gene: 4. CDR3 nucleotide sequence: TGTGCCAGCAGCTTGCGGGAGGGGAGGGAGACCCAGTACTTC. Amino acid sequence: CASSLREGRETQYF.

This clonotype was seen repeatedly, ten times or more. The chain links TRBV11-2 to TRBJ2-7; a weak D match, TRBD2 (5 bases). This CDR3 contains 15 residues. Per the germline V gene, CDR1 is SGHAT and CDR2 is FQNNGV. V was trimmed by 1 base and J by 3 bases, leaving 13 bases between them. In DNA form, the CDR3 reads TGTGCCAGCAGCTTAGTGGAACTCGGGGACTACGAGCAGTACTTC. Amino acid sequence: CASSLVELGDYEQYF.